One sample yielded the 10 T cell receptor beta chains listed below, sequenced in a study of CD8+ T cells in alopecia areata listed by TCRdb under 2018. Read against the paper, the sample's time point label means: about 4 weeks on oral tofacitinib. The treatment or condition label, read with the paper, signifies: oral pan-JAK inhibitor, 5-10 mg twice daily. Library preparation used the immunoSEQ multiplex PCR assay. To provide template for TCR sequencing, every sample had RNA extracted and reverse transcribed into cDNA. Drawn from immuneACCESS, this table holds only the in-frame rearrangements with V and J called that TCRdb kept. Clones are partly lost; checked studies trace under half to an unresolved V gene and leave the rest unexplained. In this sample the table shows more than 110,000 clones, about 59% of which occur a single time. Jointly, the top ten make up about a sixth of the sample. This material consisted of CD8+ T cells sorted from blood, taken at week 4, from a patient treated with tofacitinib. These receptors were collected from a human donor with alopecia areata.

This clone showed up just a few times. V and J are TRBV5-4 and TRBJ2-7, with 7 bases matching TRBD2. The CDR3 extends over 17 amino acids. The germline gives CDR1 SGHNT, CDR2 YYREEE (reference sequence). The junction had 10 bases not matched to a gene; V was cut back by 1 base and J by 0 bases. The CDR3 coding sequence is TGTGCCAGCAGCTTGCCCCCGGGGGAGGGGCTCTCCTACGAGCAGTACTTC. Amino acid sequence: CASSLPPGEGLSYEQYF.

The chain carries TRBV30 and TRBJ2-2, with D unresolved. The germline V and J ends were trimmed by 0 bases and 3 bases, with 2 bases remaining between them. In germline, CDR1 is GTSNPN, CDR2 SVGIG (reference sequence). CDR3 length equals 12 residues. The CDR3 DNA reads as TGTGCCTGGAGTGTATACACCGGGGAGCTGTTTTTT. This translates into CAWSVYTGELFF.

This sequence joins TRBV5-1 and TRBJ2-2, with D uncertain. Deletions cut 5 bases from V and 5 bases from J, with 7 bases between. The CDR3 totals 12 residues. From germline, CDR1 is SGHRS and CDR2 YFSETQ. This CDR3 reads CASRYLTGELFF. The DNA for the CDR3 is TGCGCCAGCAGATACCTTACCGGGGAGCTGTTTTTT.

This clone was detected a few times. This sequence joins TRBV7-9 and TRBJ2-3, with 7 bases lining up with TRBD2. With 5 bases clipped from V and 3 bases from J, the junction kept 5 bases outside the gene matches. Germline V gene data show CDR1 as SEHNR and CDR2 as FQNEAQ (reference sequence). The CDR3 is 14 amino acids. As DNA, the CDR3 is TGTGCCAGCAGCCTCTGGACTAGAACAGATACGCAGTATTTT. Its translation is CASSLWTRTDTQYF.

V gene TRBV27 combines with J gene TRBJ2-3; no reliable D call. Germline V gene data show CDR1 as MNHEY and CDR2 as SMNVEV (reference sequence). Trimming removed 2 bases at V and 3 bases at J, with 9 bases between. CDR3 length: 14 amino acids. CDR3 sequence reads: CASSLIGRTDTQYF. The CDR3 DNA sequence: TGTGCCAGCAGTTTAATCGGCAGAACAGATACGCAGTATTTT.

The chain joins TRBV30 to TRBJ1-2; D uncertain. Germline CDR1 reads GTSNPN; CDR2 reads SVGIG (reference sequence). V was cut by 0 bases and J by 4 bases, with 15 bases left in between. The CDR3 has 15 residues. This CDR3 is CAWSVPVTRSYGYTF. CDR3 DNA sequence: TGTGCCTGGAGTGTACCTGTGACACGGAGCTATGGCTACACCTTC.

This clone is a singleton in its sample. V and J are TRBV4-1 and TRBJ2-1; 9 nucleotides line up with TRBD2. CDR1 is MGHRA, CDR2 YSYEKL, per germline. The CDR3 extends over 16 amino acids. V lost 1 base to trimming and J lost 5 bases; unmatched junction nucleotides: 6. DNA for the CDR3: TGCGCCAGCAGCCAAGTTGCCCTAGCGGGGAACAATGAGCAGTTCTTC. This sequence encodes CASSQVALAGNNEQFF.

V and J are TRBV30 and TRBJ2-1, with unresolved D. The CDR3 length is 12 residues. Germline lookup yields CDR1 GTSNPN and CDR2 SVGIG (reference sequence). The V end was cut by 0 bases, the J end by 8 bases, with 8 bases between. DNA of the CDR3: TGTGCCTGGAGTGTTGATTGGGATGAGCAGTTCTTC. Encoded protein: CAWSVDWDEQFF.

This chain connects TRBV5-1 to TRBJ2-3, with D hard to call. The CDR3 sequence is 13 residues long. CDR1 and CDR2 from the germline V gene are SGHRS and YFSETQ. V lost 2 bases and J 4 bases, leaving 8 bases between the germline ends. The CDR3 DNA is TGCGCCAGCAGCTTTGACGTCTCAGATACGCAGTATTTT. Translated, it gives CASSFDVSDTQYF.

The chain combines TRBV7-9 with TRBJ2-5, with D possibly matching TRBD1 (5 bases). The germline V and J ends were trimmed by 3 bases and 2 bases, with 13 bases remaining between them. The germline CDR1 and CDR2 sequences are SEHNR and FQNEAQ (reference sequence). The CDR3 is 15 residues long. The CDR3: CASSFLPQGQETQYF. CDR3 DNA sequence: TGTGCCAGCAGCTTTTTGCCGCAGGGACAAGAGACCCAGTACTTC.